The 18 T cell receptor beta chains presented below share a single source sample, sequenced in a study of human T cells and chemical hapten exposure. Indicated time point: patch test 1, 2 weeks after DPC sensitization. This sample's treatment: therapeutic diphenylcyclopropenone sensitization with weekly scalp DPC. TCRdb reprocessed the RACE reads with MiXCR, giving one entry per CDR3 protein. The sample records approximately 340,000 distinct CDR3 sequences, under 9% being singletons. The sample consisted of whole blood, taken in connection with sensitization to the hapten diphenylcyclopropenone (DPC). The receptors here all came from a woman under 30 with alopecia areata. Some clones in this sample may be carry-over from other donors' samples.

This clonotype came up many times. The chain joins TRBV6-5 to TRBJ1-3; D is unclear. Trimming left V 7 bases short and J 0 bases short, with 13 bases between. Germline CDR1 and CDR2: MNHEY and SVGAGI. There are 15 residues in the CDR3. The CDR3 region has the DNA TGTGCCAGCAAGGGATCCTTTTTCTCTGGAAACACCATATATTTT. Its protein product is CASKGSFFSGNTIYF.

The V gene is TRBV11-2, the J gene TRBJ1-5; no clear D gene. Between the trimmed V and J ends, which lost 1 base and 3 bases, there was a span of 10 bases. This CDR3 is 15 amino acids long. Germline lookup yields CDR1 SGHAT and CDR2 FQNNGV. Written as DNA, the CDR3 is TGTGCCAGCAGCTTAGCGTCCGGCACCAATCAGCCCCAGCATTTT. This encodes CASSLASGTNQPQHF. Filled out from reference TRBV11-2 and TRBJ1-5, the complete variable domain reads EAGVAQSPRYKIIEKRQSVAFWCNPISGHATLYWYQQILGQGPKLLIQFQNNGVVDDSQLPKDRFSAERLKGVDSTLKIQPAKLEDSAVYLCASSLASGTNQPQHFGDGTRLSIL.

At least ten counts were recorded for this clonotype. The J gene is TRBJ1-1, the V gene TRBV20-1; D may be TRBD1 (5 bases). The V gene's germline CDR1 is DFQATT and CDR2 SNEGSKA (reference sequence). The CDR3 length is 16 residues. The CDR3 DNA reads TGCAGGGCCCCCCTGACCGGGACGGGGATCTTCACTGAAGCTTTCTTT. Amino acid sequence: CRAPLTGTGIFTEAFF.

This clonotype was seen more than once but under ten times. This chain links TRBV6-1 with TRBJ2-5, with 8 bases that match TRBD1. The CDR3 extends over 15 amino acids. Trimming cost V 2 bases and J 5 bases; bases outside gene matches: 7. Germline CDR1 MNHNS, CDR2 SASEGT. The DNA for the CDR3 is TGTGCCAGCAGTGAACCGGGACAGGCCGTCGAGACCCAGTACTTC. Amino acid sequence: CASSEPGQAVETQYF.

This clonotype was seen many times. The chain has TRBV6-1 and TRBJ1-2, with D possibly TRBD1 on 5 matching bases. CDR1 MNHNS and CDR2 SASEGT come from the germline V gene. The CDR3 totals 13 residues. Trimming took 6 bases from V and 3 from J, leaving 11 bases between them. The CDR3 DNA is TGTGCCAGCAGGGGGACGGGATACTATGGCTACACCTTC. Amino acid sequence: CASRGTGYYGYTF.

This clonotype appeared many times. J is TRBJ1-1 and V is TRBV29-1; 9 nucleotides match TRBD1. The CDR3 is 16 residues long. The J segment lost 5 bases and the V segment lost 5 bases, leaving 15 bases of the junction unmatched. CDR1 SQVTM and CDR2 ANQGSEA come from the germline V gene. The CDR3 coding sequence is TGCAGCGTTCACAGGGGACAGGGAAATTTCAAGACTGAAGCTTTCTTT. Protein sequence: CSVHRGQGNFKTEAFF.

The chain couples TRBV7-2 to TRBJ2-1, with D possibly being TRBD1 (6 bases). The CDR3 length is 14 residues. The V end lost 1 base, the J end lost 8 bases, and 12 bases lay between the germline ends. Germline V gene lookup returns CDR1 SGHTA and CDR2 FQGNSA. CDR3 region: CASSLDRRGDEQFF. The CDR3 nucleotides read TGTGCCAGCAGCTTAGATCGCAGGGGCGATGAGCAGTTCTTC.

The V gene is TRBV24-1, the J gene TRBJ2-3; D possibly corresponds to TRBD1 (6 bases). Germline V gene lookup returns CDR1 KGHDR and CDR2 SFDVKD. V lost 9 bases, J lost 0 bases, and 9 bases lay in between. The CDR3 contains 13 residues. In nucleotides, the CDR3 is TGTGCCACCGCAGGGGTTAGCACAGATACGCAGTATTTT. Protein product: CATAGVSTDTQYF.

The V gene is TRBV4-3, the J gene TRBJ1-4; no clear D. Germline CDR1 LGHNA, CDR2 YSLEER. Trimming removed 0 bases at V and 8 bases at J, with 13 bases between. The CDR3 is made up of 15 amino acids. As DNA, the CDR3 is TGCGCCAGCAGCCAAGAGTGGGCGATGAGGGAAAAACTGTTTTTT. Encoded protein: CASSQEWAMREKLFF.

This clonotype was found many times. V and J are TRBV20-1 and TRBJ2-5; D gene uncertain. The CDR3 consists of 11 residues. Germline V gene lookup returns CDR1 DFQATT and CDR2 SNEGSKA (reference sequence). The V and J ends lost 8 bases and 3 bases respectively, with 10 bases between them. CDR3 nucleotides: TGCAGTTGTCAATTAGAAGAGACCCAGTACTTC. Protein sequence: CSCQLEETQYF.

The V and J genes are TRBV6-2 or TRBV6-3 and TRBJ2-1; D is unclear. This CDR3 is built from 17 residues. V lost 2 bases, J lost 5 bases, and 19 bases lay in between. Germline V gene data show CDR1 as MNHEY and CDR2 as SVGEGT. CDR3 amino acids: CASSYPPTYRANNEQFF. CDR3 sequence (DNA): TGTGCCAGCAGTTACCCTCCAACCTACCGAGCAAACAATGAGCAGTTCTTC.

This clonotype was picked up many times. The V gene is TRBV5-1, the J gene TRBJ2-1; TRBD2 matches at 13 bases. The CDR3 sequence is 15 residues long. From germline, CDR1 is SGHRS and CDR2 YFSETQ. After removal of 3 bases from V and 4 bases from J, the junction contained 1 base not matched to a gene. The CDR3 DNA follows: TGCGCCAGCAGCTCGGGACTAGCGGGGTACAATGAGCAGTTCTTC. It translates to CASSSGLAGYNEQFF.

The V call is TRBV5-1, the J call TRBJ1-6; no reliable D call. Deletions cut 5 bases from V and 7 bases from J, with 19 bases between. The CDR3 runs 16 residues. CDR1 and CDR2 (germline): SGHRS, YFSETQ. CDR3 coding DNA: TGCGCCAGCAGTCCGTATCGAGGGAATGGCAATTCACCCCTCCACTTT. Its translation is CASSPYRGNGNSPLHF.

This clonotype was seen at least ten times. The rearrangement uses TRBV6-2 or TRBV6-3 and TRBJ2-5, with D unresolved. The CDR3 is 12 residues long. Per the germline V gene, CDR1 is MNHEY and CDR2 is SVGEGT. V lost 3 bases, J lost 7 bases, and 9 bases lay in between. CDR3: CASSYSPGTQYF. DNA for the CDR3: TGTGCCAGCAGTTATTCGCCCGGGACCCAGTACTTC.

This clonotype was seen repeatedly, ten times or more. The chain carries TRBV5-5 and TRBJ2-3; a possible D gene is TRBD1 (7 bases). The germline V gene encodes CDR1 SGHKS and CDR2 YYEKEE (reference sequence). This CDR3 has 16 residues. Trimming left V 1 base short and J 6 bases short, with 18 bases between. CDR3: CASSLTGVGRVDTQYF. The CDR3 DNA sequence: TGTGCCAGCAGCTTGACAGGGGTCGGGAGAGTGGATACGCAGTATTTT.

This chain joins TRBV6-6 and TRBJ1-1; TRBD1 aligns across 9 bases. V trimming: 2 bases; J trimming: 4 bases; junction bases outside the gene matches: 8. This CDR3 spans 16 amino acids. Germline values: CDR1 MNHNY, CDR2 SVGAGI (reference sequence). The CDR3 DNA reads TGTGCCAGCAGTTACACACAGGGGGCCCGTGGCACTGAAGCTTTCTTT. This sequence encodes CASSYTQGARGTEAFF.

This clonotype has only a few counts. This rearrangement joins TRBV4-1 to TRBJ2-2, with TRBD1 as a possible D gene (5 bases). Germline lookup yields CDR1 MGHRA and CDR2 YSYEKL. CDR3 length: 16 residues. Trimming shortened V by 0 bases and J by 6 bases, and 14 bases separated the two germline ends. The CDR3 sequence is CASSQDPQGPAGELFF. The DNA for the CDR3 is TGCGCCAGCAGCCAAGATCCTCAGGGTCCGGCCGGGGAGCTGTTTTTT.

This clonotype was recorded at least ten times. CDR3: CSAVRDRDSMNTDTQYF. In nucleotides, the CDR3 is TGCAGCGCTGTTCGGGACAGGGACTCAATGAACACAGATACGCAGTATTTT. The chain recombines TRBV29-1 with TRBJ2-3; TRBD1 agrees at 9 bases. CDR1 SQVTM and CDR2 ANQGSEA come from the germline V gene. Trimming at V came to 7 bases and at J to 2 bases, leaving 16 bases not matched to a gene. The CDR3 has 17 residues.